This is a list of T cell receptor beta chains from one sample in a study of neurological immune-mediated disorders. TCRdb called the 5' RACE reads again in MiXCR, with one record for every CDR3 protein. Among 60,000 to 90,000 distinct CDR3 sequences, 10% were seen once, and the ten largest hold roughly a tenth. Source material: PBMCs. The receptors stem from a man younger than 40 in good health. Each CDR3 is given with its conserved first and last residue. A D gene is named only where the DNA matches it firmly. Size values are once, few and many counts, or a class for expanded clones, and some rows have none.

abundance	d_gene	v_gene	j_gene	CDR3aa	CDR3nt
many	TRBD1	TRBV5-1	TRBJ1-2	CASSLRDRGYGYTF	TGCGCCAGCAGCCTCCGGGACAGGGGCTATGGCTACACCTTC
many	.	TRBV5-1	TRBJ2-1	CASSLGGGSSYNEQFF	TGCGCCAGCAGCTTGGGAGGGGGGAGCTCCTACAATGAGCAGTTCTTC
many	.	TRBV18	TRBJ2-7	CASSSWVPYEQYF	TGTGCCAGCTCTTCTTGGGTGCCCTACGAGCAGTACTTC
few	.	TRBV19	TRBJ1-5	CASSIGTVGNQPQHF	TGTGCCAGTAGTATAGGGACAGTTGGCAATCAGCCCCAGCATTTT
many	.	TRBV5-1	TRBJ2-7	CASKAGGGPSYEQYF	TGCGCCAGCAAAGCAGGAGGGGGCCCCTCCTACGAGCAGTACTTC
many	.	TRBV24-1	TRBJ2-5	CATSVGGETQYF	TGTGCCACCAGTGTTGGGGGAGAGACCCAGTACTTC
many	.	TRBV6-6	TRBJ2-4	CASRTQGWAGPSKNIQYF	TGTGCCAGCAGGACCCAGGGTTGGGCGGGACCCTCCAAAAACATTCAGTACTTC
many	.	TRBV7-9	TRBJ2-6	CASSVQVPGANVLTF	TGTGCCAGCAGCGTACAGGTTCCTGGGGCCAACGTCCTGACTTTC
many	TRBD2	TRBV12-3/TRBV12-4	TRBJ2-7	CASSPKLAGDEQYF	TGTGCCAGCAGTCCGAAACTAGCGGGAGACGAGCAGTACTTC
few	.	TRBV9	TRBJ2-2	CASSDPWTYTGELFF	TGTGCCAGCAGTGATCCGTGGACTTACACCGGGGAGCTGTTTTTT
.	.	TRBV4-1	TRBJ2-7	CASSRETSRYEQYF	TGCGCCAGCAGCCGGGAGACCAGTCGCTACGAGCAGTACTTC
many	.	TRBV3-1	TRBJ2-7	CASSAREVEWQYF	TGTGCCAGCAGCGCCAGGGAGGTGGAGTGGCAGTACTTC
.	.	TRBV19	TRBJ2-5	CASSTMGPQETQYF	TGTGCCAGTAGTACTATGGGACCGCAAGAGACCCAGTACTTC
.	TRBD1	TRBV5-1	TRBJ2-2	CASSLGTGGTNTGELFF	TGCGCCAGCAGCTTGGGGACAGGGGGAACGAACACCGGGGAGCTGTTTTTT
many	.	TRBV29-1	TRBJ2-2	CSVNPGHRGGTGELFF	TGCAGCGTTAACCCAGGACACCGAGGTGGCACCGGGGAGCTGTTTTTT
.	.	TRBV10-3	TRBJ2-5	CAISESAETQYF	TGTGCCATCAGTGAGAGTGCGGAGACCCAGTACTTC
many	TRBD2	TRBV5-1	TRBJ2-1	CASSAGGGSYNEQFF	TGCGCCAGCAGCGCGGGGGGGGGCTCCTACAATGAGCAGTTCTTC
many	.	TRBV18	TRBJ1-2	CASSPPENYGYTF	TGTGCCAGCTCACCACCCGAGAACTATGGCTACACCTTC
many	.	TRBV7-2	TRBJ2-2	CASSPPPTGELFF	TGTGCCAGCAGCCCACCCCCGACCGGGGAGCTGTTTTTT
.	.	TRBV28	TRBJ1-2	CASSRPYGYTF	TGTGCCAGCAGCCGGCCCTATGGCTACACCTTC
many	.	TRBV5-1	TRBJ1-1	CASSLDGRTNTEAFF	TGCGCCAGCAGCTTGGACGGACGGACGAACACTGAAGCTTTCTTT
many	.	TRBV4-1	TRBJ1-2	CASSQGRQSNYGYTF	TGCGCCAGCAGCCAAGGCAGACAGTCTAACTATGGCTACACCTTC
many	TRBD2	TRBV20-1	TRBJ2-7	CSANLRAGEFEQYF	TGCAGTGCTAACCTACGAGCGGGAGAGTTCGAGCAGTACTTC
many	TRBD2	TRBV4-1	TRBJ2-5	CASSQTGGNQETQYF	TGCGCCAGCAGCCAAACGGGAGGGAACCAAGAGACCCAGTACTTC
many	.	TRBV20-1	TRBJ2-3	CSARDPAIGSPSTDTQYF	TGCAGTGCCAGAGATCCAGCTATAGGGTCCCCTAGCACAGATACGCAGTATTTT
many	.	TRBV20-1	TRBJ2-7	CSATAGQILLEQYF	TGCAGTGCTACCGCCGGCCAAATCCTACTAGAGCAGTACTTC
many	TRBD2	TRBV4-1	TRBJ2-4	CASSQGTSGRGNIQYF	TGCGCCAGCAGCCAAGGGACTAGCGGGAGGGGAAACATTCAGTACTTC
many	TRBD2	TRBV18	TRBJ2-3	CASSSLAAAPNTQYF	TGTGCCAGCTCGTCACTAGCGGCAGCGCCGAATACGCAGTATTTT
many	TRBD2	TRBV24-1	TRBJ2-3	CATSDPGLAGASTDTQYF	TGTGCCACCAGTGATCCAGGACTAGCGGGCGCTAGCACAGATACGCAGTATTTT
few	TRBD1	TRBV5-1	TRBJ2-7	CASSFRQGRYEQYF	TGCGCCAGCAGCTTCAGACAGGGGCGGTACGAGCAGTACTTC
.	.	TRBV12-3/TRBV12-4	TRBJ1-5	CASSPTLEQPQHF	TGTGCCAGCAGCCCGACCCTGGAACAGCCCCAGCATTTT
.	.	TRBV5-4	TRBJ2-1	CASSSPGSSYNEQFF	TGTGCCAGCAGCTCCCCGGGTAGCTCCTACAATGAGCAGTTCTTC
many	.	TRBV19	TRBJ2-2	CASSLGYSGELFF	TGTGCCAGTAGCCTCGGGTACTCCGGGGAGCTGTTTTTT
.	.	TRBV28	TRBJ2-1	CASSSRRDTLYNEQFF	TGTGCCAGCAGTAGCCGGAGGGACACGCTTTACAATGAGCAGTTCTTC
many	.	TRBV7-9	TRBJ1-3	CASSPEALSTIYF	TGTGCCAGCAGCCCCGAGGCCCTGAGCACCATATATTTT
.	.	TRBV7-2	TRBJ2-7	CASSLGRSWSEQYF	TGTGCCAGCAGCCTAGGCCGGAGCTGGTCTGAGCAGTACTTC
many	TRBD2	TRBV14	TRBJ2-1	CASSHYLGLAERNNEQFF	TGTGCCAGCAGCCATTACCTCGGACTAGCGGAGAGGAACAATGAGCAGTTCTTC
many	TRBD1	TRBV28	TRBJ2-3	CASSLEGAAYTQYF	TGTGCCAGCAGTTTAGAGGGGGCCGCTTATACGCAGTATTTT
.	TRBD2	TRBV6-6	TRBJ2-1	CASSTDFSGSWNNEQFF	TGTGCCAGCAGTACCGACTTTAGCGGGAGTTGGAACAATGAGCAGTTCTTC
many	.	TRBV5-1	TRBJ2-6	CASSLDLGPVLTF	TGCGCCAGCAGCTTGGATTTGGGTCCCGTCCTGACTTTC
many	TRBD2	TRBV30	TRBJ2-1	CAWSLGLAGEQFF	TGTGCCTGGAGTTTGGGACTAGCGGGAGAGCAGTTCTTC
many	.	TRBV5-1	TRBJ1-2	CASSLTGFDGYTF	TGCGCCAGCAGCTTAACAGGGTTTGATGGCTACACCTTC